These 13 T cell receptor beta chains came from one sample sequenced in a study of cytomegalovirus exposure and HLA in healthy donors. PCR was performed using 60 Vbeta and 13 Jbeta primers. Libraries were prepared by immunoSEQ multiplex PCR; TCRdb keeps only in-frame clonotypes and omits some of them. The data contain around 130,000 clones, approximately 80% of them singletons. Sequencing used PBMCs. The source is a girl aged 2 to 10 in good health and CMV-seronegative.

About this clone itself: The sample carries other DNA sequences with the same CDR3. V is TRBV2 and J is TRBJ1-1; D gene uncertain. The CDR3 contains 13 residues. V was trimmed by 11 bases and J by 0 bases, leaving 13 bases between them. Looked up from germline, CDR1 is SNHLY and CDR2 is FYNNEI. CDR3 nucleotide sequence: TGTGCCGTGAGGAGACCACTGAACACTGAAGCTTTCTTT. It specifies CAVRRPLNTEAFF. The variable domain in full, with the rest retrieved from reference TRBV2 and TRBJ1-1, is EPEVTQTPSHQVTQMGQEVILRCVPISNHLYFYWYRQILGQKVEFLVSFYNNEISEKSEIFDDQFSVERPDGSNFTLKIRSTKLEDSAMYFCAVRRPLNTEAFFGQGTRLTVV.

The chain combines TRBV27 with TRBJ2-7; the match to TRBD2 covers 7 bases. The CDR3 is made up of 16 amino acids. The germline CDR1 and CDR2 sequences are MNHEY and SMNVEV (reference sequence). V gave up 1 base and J gave up 0 bases; unmatched junction bases: 6. The CDR3 nucleotides read TGTGCCAGCAGTTTATTGGGGGGAGGGAGCTCCTACGAGCAGTACTTC. It translates to CASSLLGGGSSYEQYF.

The J gene is TRBJ1-6, the V gene TRBV27, with a tentative D call TRBD1 (5 bases). The CDR3 totals 17 residues. The germline V gene encodes CDR1 MNHEY and CDR2 SMNVEV (reference sequence). V was trimmed by 0 bases and J by 8 bases, leaving 17 bases between them. CDR3 amino acids: CASSLSQAPGGDSPLHF. The DNA of the CDR3 is TGTGCCAGCAGTTTATCCCAAGCCCCGGGAGGGGATTCACCCCTCCACTTT.

This chain uses TRBV6-4 with TRBJ2-3; 11 bases are a match to TRBD1. This CDR3 is built from 16 residues. The V gene end was trimmed by 5 bases and the J gene end by 4 bases; junction bases not matched to a gene: 8. Germline assignment: CDR1 MRHNA and CDR2 SNTAGT. The CDR3 region is CASSSGTGGSADTQYF. In DNA form, the CDR3 reads TGTGCCAGCAGTTCTGGGACAGGGGGGAGTGCAGATACGCAGTATTTT.

The chain employs TRBV30 and TRBJ1-2, with TRBD1 matching 11 bases. Trimming at V came to 0 bases and at J to 5 bases, leaving 8 bases not matched to a gene. Germline V gives CDR1 GTSNPN, CDR2 SVGIG (reference sequence). CDR3 length: 16 amino acids. The CDR3 bases are TGTGCCTGGAGTGTACCTGGGACAGGGGGTGGGTATGGCTACACCTTC. Protein: CAWSVPGTGGGYGYTF.

The rearrangement joins TRBV28 to TRBJ1-4; TRBD1 might be the D (6 bases). Deletions cut 10 bases from V and 0 bases from J, with 15 bases between. Germline CDR1 reads MDHEN; CDR2 reads SYDVKM. The CDR3 is made up of 15 amino acids. The CDR3, as DNA: TGTGCCACCTCTGGGGGCGGAACAACTAATGAAAAACTGTTTTTT. Translating it yields CATSGGGTTNEKLFF.

The chain couples TRBV5-6 to TRBJ1-2; TRBD1 might be the D (6 bases). V lost 4 bases and J lost 4, with 11 bases in between. Germline-derived CDR1 and CDR2 are SGHDT and YYEEEE. CDR3 length equals 13 residues. The CDR3 nucleotides read TGTGCCAGCAGCGACGGGGGGGCCTATGGCTACACCTTC. Translating gives CASSDGGAYGYTF.

This clone was detected once. The chain uses TRBV21-1 and TRBJ2-5; the table's D call, TRBD1, has no DNA check behind it. TRBV21-1 is a recognized pseudogene. This CDR3 is 14 amino acids long. This CDR3 reads CASSKARGGETQYF. Here the CDR3 DNA reads TGTGCCAGCAGCAAAGCGAGAGGGGGAGAGACCCAGTACTTC.

The gene calls are TRBV7-8 and TRBJ2-7, with 7 positions matching TRBD1. The CDR3 consists of 14 residues. Germline values: CDR1 SGHVS, CDR2 FQNEAQ. The V segment lost 1 base and the J segment 5 bases; nucleotides outside the gene matches: 5. CDR3 sequence reads: CASSLGQGIHEQYF. DNA of the CDR3: TGTGCCAGCAGCTTAGGACAGGGCATCCACGAGCAGTACTTC.

This clone was observed a single time. The rearrangement links TRBV5-4 to TRBJ2-3, with 10 bases aligning to TRBD2. CDR1 is SGHNT, CDR2 YYREEE, per germline (reference sequence). V gave up 1 base and J gave up 6 bases; unmatched junction bases: 5. The CDR3 is 15 amino acids. The CDR3 protein is CASSLTSSGGDTQYF. The CDR3 DNA follows: TGTGCCAGCAGCTTGACGTCTAGCGGGGGCGATACGCAGTATTTT.

The rearrangement links TRBV6-6 to TRBJ2-1, with a tentative D call TRBD1 (5 bases). CDR3 length: 12 amino acids. Trimming removed 6 bases from V and 9 bases from J, with 12 bases in between. Per the germline V gene, CDR1 is MNHNY and CDR2 is SVGAGI (reference sequence). The CDR3 here is CASSDWGVEQFF. For the CDR3, the DNA is TGTGCCAGCAGCGACTGGGGCGTTGAGCAGTTCTTC.

V usage is TRBV15 and J usage is TRBJ1-5, with TRBD1 matching 8 bases. The V gene end was trimmed by 3 bases and the J gene end by 4 bases; junction bases not matched to a gene: 5. CDR1 is LNHNV and CDR2 is YYDKDF in the germline V gene (reference sequence). The CDR3 totals 15 residues. CDR3: CATSRNRGGNQPQHF. The CDR3 coding sequence is TGTGCCACCAGCAGGAACAGGGGGGGAAATCAGCCCCAGCATTTT.

The V gene is TRBV9, the J gene TRBJ2-2; TRBD1 aligns across 9 bases. The germline gives CDR1 SGDLS, CDR2 YYNGEE. V dropped 4 bases and J dropped 3; count of bases not matched to a gene: 4. CDR3 length equals 15 residues. Here the CDR3 reads CASSTTGGDTGELFF. The CDR3, as DNA: TGTGCCAGCAGCACGACAGGGGGAGACACCGGGGAGCTGTTTTTT.